Sequencing of this T cell receptor beta chain was carried out in a study of blood T cells in healthy people across ages. In its sample, this clonotype was seen once. This may be a read error: a much more frequent sequence differs by one nucleotide. Total RNA was isolated from each sample in quantities of at least 6 micrograms. Then a second PCR, running roughly 7 to 11 cycles, was carried out with a sample-barcoded 5' primer and a J-beta primer mix. Paired-end reads containing CDR3 totaled no fewer than 3 million for each sample. Using its own MiXCR run on the 5' RACE reads, TCRdb lists one record per CDR3 protein. The profile shows about 1,400,000 distinct CDR3 sequences, approximately 38% of them singletons. This CDR3 region has 17 residues. CDR1 and CDR2 from the germline V gene are SGDLS and YYNGEE.

The sequence derives from a woman between 18 and 30 years old in good health. The rearrangement links TRBV9 to TRBJ2-3; TRBD2 aligns across 14 bases. The sequenced sample consisted of blood. The CDR3 region has the DNA TGTGCCTGCAGCGTAGGGACTAGCGGGAGAGGAGCAGATACGCAGTATTTT. Protein: CACSVGTSGRGADTQYF.